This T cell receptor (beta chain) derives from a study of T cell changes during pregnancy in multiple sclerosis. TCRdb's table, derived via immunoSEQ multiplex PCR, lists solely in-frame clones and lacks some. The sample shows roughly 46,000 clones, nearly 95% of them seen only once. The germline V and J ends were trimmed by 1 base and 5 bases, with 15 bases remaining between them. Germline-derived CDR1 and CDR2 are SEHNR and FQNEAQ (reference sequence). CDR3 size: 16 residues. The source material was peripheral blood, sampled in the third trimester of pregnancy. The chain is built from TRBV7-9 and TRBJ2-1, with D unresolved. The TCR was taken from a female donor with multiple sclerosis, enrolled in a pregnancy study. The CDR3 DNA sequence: TGTGCCAGCAGCTTAGGAGTTTTGCGGCAACACAATGAGCAGTTCTTC. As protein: CASSLGVLRQHNEQFF.